Following are 24 T cell receptor beta chains from one sample sequenced in a study of shared clonotypes between healthy human individuals. This table comes from immunoSEQ multiplex PCR, and its TCRdb copy is limited to in-frame clones, with some not included. This table holds a few million clones, around nine tenths found once. Sequenced sample: naive CD4+ T cells sorted from blood. Subset indicated: CD45RA+ positively selected. These receptors all stem from a man aged 18 to 30 in good health.

The V gene is TRBV7-8, the J gene TRBJ2-6; 7 bases agree with TRBD2. The CDR3 contains 19 residues. The trim removed 1 base at V and 4 bases at J, leaving 13 bases unmatched. CDR1 is SGHVS, CDR2 FQNEAQ, per germline. CDR3 residues: CASSLGDKGPGRGANVLTF. In DNA, the CDR3 is TGTGCCAGCAGCTTAGGGGATAAGGGTCCCGGGAGGGGGGCCAACGTCCTGACTTTC.

Turning to this clone: At the DNA level, this CDR3 is encoded by other sequences in the same sample as well. This chain uses TRBV18 with TRBJ2-2; 8 bases align to TRBD2. V lost 3 bases and J lost 1; bases outside the gene matches: 4. Looked up from germline, CDR1 is KGHSH and CDR2 is LQKENI. The CDR3 has 16 residues. CDR3: CASSPLTSGNTGELFF. In DNA, the CDR3 is TGTGCCAGCTCACCCTTAACTAGCGGGAACACCGGGGAGCTGTTTTTT.

The V and J genes are TRBV5-4 and TRBJ1-2; no definite D call. Trimming shortened V by 2 bases and J by 6 bases, and 20 bases separated the two germline ends. CDR3 size: 16 residues. Looked up from germline, CDR1 is SGHNT and CDR2 is YYREEE (reference sequence). The CDR3 DNA is TGTGCCAGCAGCTTTAGGAACACGCAGGCATTAAATGGCTACACCTTC. Translation gives CASSFRNTQALNGYTF.

As DNA, the CDR3 is TGCGCCAGCAGCGGTGTAGGCGGGGGGATCACAGATACGCAGTATTTT. Translating gives CASSGVGGGITDTQYF. V gene TRBV5-1 combines with J gene TRBJ2-3, with 8 bases identical to TRBD2. V shed 4 bases, J shed 2 bases, and the junction held 9 bases outside the gene matches. The germline gives CDR1 SGHRS, CDR2 YFSETQ. The CDR3 runs to 16 residues.

This chain uses TRBV10-1 with TRBJ2-6, with D hard to call. The CDR3 is made up of 13 amino acids. Trimming took off 8 bases at V and 0 bases at J, with 5 bases between the two ends. The germline V gene encodes CDR1 WNHNN and CDR2 SYGVQD (reference sequence). CDR3 nucleotide sequence: TGCGCCAGCCGGAGCTCTGGGGCCAACGTCCTGACTTTC. This encodes CASRSSGANVLTF.

V and J are TRBV7-2 and TRBJ2-3; D gene unclear. The V gene lost 1 base and the J gene lost 3 bases, with 8 bases spanning the gap. Germline CDR1 and CDR2: SGHTA and FQGNSA. The CDR3 spans 14 residues. In DNA form, the CDR3 reads TGTGCCAGCAGCTTAGTACAGTGGACAGATACGCAGTATTTT. Its translation: CASSLVQWTDTQYF.

In the case of this clone: This specimen includes other DNA sequences encoding the same CDR3. The chain has TRBV6-5 and TRBJ2-7; D may be TRBD2 (5 bases). CDR3 length: 14 residues. Trimming took off 2 bases at V and 0 bases at J, with 8 bases between the two ends. Per the germline V gene, CDR1 is MNHEY and CDR2 is SVGAGI. CDR3 nucleotide sequence: TGTGCCAGCAGTTACAGCCGGGGCTCCTACGAGCAGTACTTC. The encoded protein is CASSYSRGSYEQYF.

This clone was detected only once. The rearrangement joins TRBV13 to TRBJ2-7; 7 bases line up with TRBD2. The length of the CDR3 is 15 residues. V was pared by 3 bases and J by 0 bases, with 5 bases of the junction left unmatched. Germline assignment: CDR1 PRHDT and CDR2 FYEKMQ (reference sequence). CDR3 protein: CASSFGGRDSYEQYF. In DNA form, the CDR3 reads TGTGCCAGCAGCTTTGGAGGGAGGGACTCCTACGAGCAGTACTTC.

J is TRBJ1-6 and V is TRBV14, with TRBD1 matching 10 bases. Germline V gene lookup returns CDR1 SGHDN and CDR2 FVKESK. This CDR3 region has 13 residues. The V gene end was trimmed by 4 bases and the J gene end by 9 bases; junction bases not matched to a gene: 0. CDR3 in amino acids: CASSRDRGSPLHF. As DNA, the CDR3 is TGTGCCAGCAGCCGGGACAGGGGTTCACCCCTCCACTTT.

Details on this clone: Different DNA sequences within this sample yield the same CDR3. The chain employs TRBV7-2 and TRBJ2-7; TRBD2 aligns across 11 bases. Germline values: CDR1 SGHTA, CDR2 FQGNSA. CDR3 length: 16 residues. Trimming removed 1 base from V and 0 bases from J; junction bases left unmatched: 2. The CDR3 region has the DNA TGTGCCAGCAGCTTAGTTGGGACTAGCGGCTCCTACGAGCAGTACTTC. Translated, it gives CASSLVGTSGSYEQYF.

J is TRBJ2-2 and V is TRBV6-1, with D hard to call. Looked up from germline, CDR1 is MNHNS and CDR2 is SASEGT. Trimming shortened V by 2 bases and J by 4 bases, and 8 bases separated the two germline ends. This CDR3 has 14 residues. CDR3 in amino acids: CASSETGPTGELFF. CDR3 DNA sequence: TGTGCCAGCAGTGAAACCGGCCCCACCGGGGAGCTGTTTTTT.

Worth noting for this clone: Sequence at one end of the junction differs from germline and may be a read error. The chain combines TRBV20-1 with TRBJ2-7; possibly TRBD1 or TRBD2 for D (5 bases each). Germline CDR1 is DFQATT and CDR2 is SNEGSKA (reference sequence). The CDR3 is made up of 10 amino acids. In nucleotides, the CDR3 is TGCAGTGCCGCCGGGGCAGGGTTTACCTTC. It codes for CSAAGAGFTF.

This clone has just one count. The genes are TRBV5-6 and TRBJ1-1; tentatively, D is TRBD1 (5 bases). The CDR3 is 14 residues long. Germline values: CDR1 SGHDT, CDR2 YYEEEE. With 0 bases removed from V and 1 base from J, the gap between germline ends came to 7 bases. This CDR3 reads CASSLATGNTEAFF. In DNA form, the CDR3 reads TGTGCCAGCAGCTTGGCCACAGGGAACACTGAAGCTTTCTTT.

V is TRBV5-8 and J is TRBJ2-1, with D perhaps TRBD1 (6 bases). CDR1 is SGHTS, CDR2 YDEGEE, per germline. V was trimmed by 3 bases and J by 1 base, leaving 14 bases between them. The CDR3 has 16 amino acids. CDR3 sequence reads: CASSSGPQGSYNEQFF. The CDR3 region has the DNA TGTGCCAGCAGCTCCGGCCCGCAGGGGTCCTACAATGAGCAGTTCTTC.

V gene TRBV27 combines with J gene TRBJ2-2, with a tentative D call TRBD2 (6 bases). V dropped 8 bases and J dropped 7 bases, with 14 bases sitting between them. The CDR3 is made up of 13 amino acids. Per the germline V gene, CDR1 is MNHEY and CDR2 is SMNVEV (reference sequence). This CDR3 is CASRRVGFGELFF. CDR3 sequence (DNA): TGTGCCAGCCGGAGGGTAGGGTTCGGGGAGCTGTTTTTT.

The chain links TRBV6-5 to TRBJ1-2; the match to TRBD1 covers 9 bases. V lost 6 bases and J lost 0; bases outside the gene matches: 5. The CDR3 runs to 15 residues. Germline assignment: CDR1 MNHEY and CDR2 SVGAGI. The CDR3 DNA reads as TGTGCCAGCAGGGACAGGGGAGACCCTAACTATGGCTACACCTTC. It is translated as CASRDRGDPNYGYTF.

The chain combines TRBV7-9 with TRBJ2-5; D might be TRBD1 (5 bases). Germline CDR1 reads SEHNR; CDR2 reads FQNEAQ (reference sequence). Deletions cut 5 bases from V and 6 bases from J, with 28 bases between. The CDR3 sequence is 18 residues long. The chain's CDR3 is CASSHPLPGKILGKTQYF. The CDR3 nucleotides read TGTGCCAGCAGCCATCCCCTACCAGGGAAGATTCTAGGAAAGACCCAGTACTTC. Looking up the rest from reference TRBV7-9 and TRBJ2-5 gives the full variable domain: DTGVSQNPRHKITKRGQNVTFRCDPISEHNRLYWYRQTLGQGPEFLTYFQNEAQLEKSRLLSDRFSAERPKGSFSTLEIQRTEQGDSAMYLCASSHPLPGKILGKTQYFGPGTRLLVL.

This clone has a handful of counts. The CDR3 nucleotides are TGTGCCTGGAGTGTAAAACCCCACGGGGACACTGAAGCTTTCTTT. This codes for CAWSVKPHGDTEAFF. V and J are TRBV30 and TRBJ1-1, with no clear D. The CDR3 is 15 residues long. CDR1 is GTSNPN and CDR2 is SVGIG in the germline V gene (reference sequence). Between the trimmed V and J ends, which lost 0 bases and 3 bases, there was a span of 14 bases.

The chain couples TRBV10-3 to TRBJ2-7; TRBD1 is a possible D gene (5 bases). V was clipped by 7 bases and J by 1 base, with 14 bases between them. The CDR3 has 14 residues. Germline-derived CDR1 and CDR2 are ENHRY and SYGVKD. In nucleotides, the CDR3 is TGTGCCATCACGGCGACGACAGTGTCCTACGAGCAGTACTTC. It specifies CAITATTVSYEQYF.

A word on this clone: The identical CDR3 is also encoded by other nucleotide sequences in the sample. The CDR3 region has the DNA TGTGCCAGCAGCTTAGGTCCAGGGGGCACTGAAGCTTTCTTT. Protein product: CASSLGPGGTEAFF. The chain couples TRBV7-2 to TRBJ1-1, with 7 nucleotides matching TRBD1. The CDR3 contains 14 residues. CDR1 and CDR2 (germline): SGHTA, FQGNSA. The junction had 3 bases not matched to a gene; V was cut back by 1 base and J by 4 bases.

This sequence joins TRBV19 and TRBJ2-7; D is tentatively TRBD1 or TRBD2 (5 bases each). In germline, CDR1 is LNHDA, CDR2 SQIVND (reference sequence). Trimming stripped 5 bases from V and 2 bases from J, with 16 bases between. This CDR3 is built from 15 residues. The CDR3 loop reads CASSFPGRSTYEQYF. CDR3 DNA sequence: TGTGCCAGTAGTTTCCCGGGACGGTCGACCTACGAGCAGTACTTC.

The count of this clone is one. The V and J genes are TRBV27 and TRBJ2-3; 9 positions match TRBD2. V trimming: 4 bases; J trimming: 0 bases; junction bases outside the gene matches: 5. CDR1 is MNHEY and CDR2 is SMNVEV in the germline V gene (reference sequence). The CDR3 runs to 16 residues. The CDR3 loop reads CASSSLAGWSTDTQYF. CDR3 nucleotides: TGTGCCAGCAGTTCCCTAGCGGGGTGGAGCACAGATACGCAGTATTTT.

This rearrangement joins TRBV6-6 to TRBJ2-1, with 13 bases that match TRBD2. Germline CDR1 MNHNY, CDR2 SVGAGI (reference sequence). The CDR3 contains 15 residues. V lost 6 bases, J lost 7 bases, and 6 bases stayed unmatched. CDR3 in amino acids: CASSARLAGGNEQFF. The CDR3 DNA reads TGTGCCAGCAGCGCTAGACTAGCGGGAGGTAATGAGCAGTTCTTC.

This rearrangement joins TRBV9 to TRBJ2-1; D is unresolved. CDR3 length equals 14 residues. The V gene's germline CDR1 is SGDLS and CDR2 YYNGEE. Between the trimmed V and J ends, which lost 4 bases and 0 bases, there was a span of 8 bases. The CDR3 region is CASSPRSSYNEQFF. In DNA, the CDR3 is TGTGCCAGCAGCCCCAGGAGCTCCTACAATGAGCAGTTCTTC.